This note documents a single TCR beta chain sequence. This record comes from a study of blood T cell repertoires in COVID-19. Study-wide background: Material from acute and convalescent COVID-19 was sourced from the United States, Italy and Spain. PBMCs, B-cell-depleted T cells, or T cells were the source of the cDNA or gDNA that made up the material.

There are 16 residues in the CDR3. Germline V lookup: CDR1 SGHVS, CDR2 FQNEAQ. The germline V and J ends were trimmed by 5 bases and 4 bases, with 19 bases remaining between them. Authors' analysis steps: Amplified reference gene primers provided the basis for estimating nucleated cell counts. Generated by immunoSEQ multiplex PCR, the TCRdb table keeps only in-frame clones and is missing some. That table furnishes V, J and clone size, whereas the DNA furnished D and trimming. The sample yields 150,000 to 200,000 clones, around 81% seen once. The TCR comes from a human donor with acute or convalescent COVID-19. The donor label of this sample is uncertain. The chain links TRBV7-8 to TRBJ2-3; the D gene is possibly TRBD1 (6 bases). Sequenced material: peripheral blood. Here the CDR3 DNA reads TGTGCCAGCAGCCCCGTACAGGGAGTACAGGCAGATACGCAGTATTTT. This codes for CASSPVQGVQADTQYF.